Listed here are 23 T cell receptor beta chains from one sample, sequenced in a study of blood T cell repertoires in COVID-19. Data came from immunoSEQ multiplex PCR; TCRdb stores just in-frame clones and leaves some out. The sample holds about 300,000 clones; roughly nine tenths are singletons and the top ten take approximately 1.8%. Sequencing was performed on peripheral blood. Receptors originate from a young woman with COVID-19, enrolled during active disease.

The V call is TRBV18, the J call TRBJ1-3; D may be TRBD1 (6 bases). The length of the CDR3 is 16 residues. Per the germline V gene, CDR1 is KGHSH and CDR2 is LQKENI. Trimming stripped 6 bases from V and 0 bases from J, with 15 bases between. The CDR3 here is CASSPGTIFSGNTIYF. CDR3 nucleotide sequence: TGTGCCAGCTCCCCCGGGACAATCTTCTCTGGAAACACCATATATTTT.

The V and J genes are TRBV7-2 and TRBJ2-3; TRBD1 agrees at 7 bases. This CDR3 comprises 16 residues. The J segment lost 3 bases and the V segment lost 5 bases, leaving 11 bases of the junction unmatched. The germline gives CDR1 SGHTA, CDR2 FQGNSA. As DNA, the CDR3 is TGTGCCAGCAGCGCCGTCGGACAGGTCGTAACAGATACGCAGTATTTT. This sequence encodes CASSAVGQVVTDTQYF.

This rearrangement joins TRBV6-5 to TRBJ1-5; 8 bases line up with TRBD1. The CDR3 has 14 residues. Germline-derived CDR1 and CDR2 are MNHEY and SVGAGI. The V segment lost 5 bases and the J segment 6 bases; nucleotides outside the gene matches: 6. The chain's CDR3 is CASSPDRGTQPQHF. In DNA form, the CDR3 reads TGTGCCAGCAGTCCTGACAGGGGTACTCAGCCCCAGCATTTT.

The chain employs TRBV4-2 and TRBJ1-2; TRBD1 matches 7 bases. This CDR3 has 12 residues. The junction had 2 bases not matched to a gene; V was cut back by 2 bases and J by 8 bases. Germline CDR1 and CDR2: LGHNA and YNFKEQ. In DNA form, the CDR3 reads TGTGCCAGCAGCCAATCAGGGGGAGGCTACACCTTC. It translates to CASSQSGGGYTF.

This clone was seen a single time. CDR3 DNA: TGTGCCATCAGTGATTGGACAGGCTTGCCCTATGGCTACACCTTC. This codes for CAISDWTGLPYGYTF. The rearrangement links TRBV10-3 to TRBJ1-2; 7 positions agree with TRBD1. The V gene end was trimmed by 3 bases and the J gene end by 4 bases; junction bases not matched to a gene: 8. From germline, CDR1 is ENHRY and CDR2 SYGVKD. This CDR3 comprises 15 residues.

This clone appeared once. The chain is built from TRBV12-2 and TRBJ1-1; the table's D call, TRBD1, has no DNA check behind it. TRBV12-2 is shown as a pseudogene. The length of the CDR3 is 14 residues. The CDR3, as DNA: TGTGCAAGTCGCCCACAGGGATTGAACACTGAAGCTTTCTTT. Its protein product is CASRPQGLNTEAFF.

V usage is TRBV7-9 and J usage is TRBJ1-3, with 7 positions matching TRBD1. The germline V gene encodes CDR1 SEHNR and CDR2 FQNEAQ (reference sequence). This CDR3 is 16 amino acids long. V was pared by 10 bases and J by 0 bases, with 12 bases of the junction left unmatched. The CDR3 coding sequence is TGTGCCACCGGCCGGGACAGCCAGTTCTCTGGAAACACCATATATTTT. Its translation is CATGRDSQFSGNTIYF.

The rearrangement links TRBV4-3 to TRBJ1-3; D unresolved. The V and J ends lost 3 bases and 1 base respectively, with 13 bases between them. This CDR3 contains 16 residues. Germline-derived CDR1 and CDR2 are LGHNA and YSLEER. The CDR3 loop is CASSQDSRRSGNTIYF. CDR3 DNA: TGCGCCAGCAGCCAGGATTCCCGGCGGTCTGGAAACACCATATATTTT.

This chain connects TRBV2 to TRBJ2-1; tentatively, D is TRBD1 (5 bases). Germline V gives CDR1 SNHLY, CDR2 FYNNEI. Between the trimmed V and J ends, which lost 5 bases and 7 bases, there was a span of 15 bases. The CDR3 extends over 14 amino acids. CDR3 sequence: CASSYLEAGNEQFF. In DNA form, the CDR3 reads TGTGCCAGCAGTTATTTGGAAGCAGGGAATGAGCAGTTCTTC.

CDR3 nucleotide sequence: TGTGCCAGCAGCGCAGCCGACAGGGGCAATGAGCAGTTCTTC. Translating gives CASSAADRGNEQFF. V and J are TRBV9 and TRBJ2-1, with TRBD1 matching 8 bases. J gave up 6 bases and V 3 bases, and 5 bases lay outside the gene matches. CDR1 and CDR2 (germline): SGDLS, YYNGEE. CDR3 length: 14 residues.

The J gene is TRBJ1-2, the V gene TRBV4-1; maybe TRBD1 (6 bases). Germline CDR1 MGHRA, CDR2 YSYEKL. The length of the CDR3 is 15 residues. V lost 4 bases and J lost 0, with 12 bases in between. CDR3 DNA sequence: TGCGCCAGCAGCCCCCGGGACACAACTAACTATGGCTACACCTTC. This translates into CASSPRDTTNYGYTF.

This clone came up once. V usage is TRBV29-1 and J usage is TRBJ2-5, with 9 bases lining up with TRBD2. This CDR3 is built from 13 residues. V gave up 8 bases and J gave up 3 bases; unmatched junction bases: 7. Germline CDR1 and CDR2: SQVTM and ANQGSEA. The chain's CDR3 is CSPVVAGEETQYF. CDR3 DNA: TGCAGCCCCGTGGTAGCGGGGGAAGAGACCCAGTACTTC. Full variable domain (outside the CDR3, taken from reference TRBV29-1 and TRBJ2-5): SAVISQKPSRDICQRGTSLTIQCQVDSQVTMMFWYRQQPGQSLTLIATANQGSEATYESGFVIDKFPISRPNLTFSTLTVSNMSPEDSSIYLCSPVVAGEETQYFGPGTRLLVL.

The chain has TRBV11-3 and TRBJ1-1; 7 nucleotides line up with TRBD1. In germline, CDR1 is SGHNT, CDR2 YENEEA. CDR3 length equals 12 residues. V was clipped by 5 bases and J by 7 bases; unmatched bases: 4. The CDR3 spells CASSTRQGEAFF. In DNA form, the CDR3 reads TGTGCCAGCAGCACCCGACAGGGTGAAGCTTTCTTT.

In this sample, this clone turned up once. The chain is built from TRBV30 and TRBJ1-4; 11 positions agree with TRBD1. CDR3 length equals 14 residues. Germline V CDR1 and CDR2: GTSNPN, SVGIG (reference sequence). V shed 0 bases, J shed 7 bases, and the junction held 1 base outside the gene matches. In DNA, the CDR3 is TGTGCCTGGAGTGTGGGGACAGGGGGTGAAAAACTGTTTTTT. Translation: CAWSVGTGGEKLFF.

CDR3 region: CASSIEYLELRYGYTF. CDR3 sequence (DNA): TGTGCCAGTAGTATAGAATATCTGGAGCTTCGCTATGGCTACACCTTC. The V gene is TRBV19, the J gene TRBJ1-2; D ambiguous. The CDR3 has 16 residues. Germline CDR1 reads LNHDA; CDR2 reads SQIVND (reference sequence). Trimming stripped 0 bases from V and 4 bases from J, with 15 bases between.

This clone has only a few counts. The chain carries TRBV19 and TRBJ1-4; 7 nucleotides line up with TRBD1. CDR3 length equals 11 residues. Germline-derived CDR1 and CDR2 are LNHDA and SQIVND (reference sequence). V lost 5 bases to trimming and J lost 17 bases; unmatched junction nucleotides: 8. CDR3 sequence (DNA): TGTGCCAGTAGTCCACGGACAGGCCTCTTTTTT. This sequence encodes CASSPRTGLFF. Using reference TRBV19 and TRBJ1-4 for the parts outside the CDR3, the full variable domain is DGGITQSPKYLFRKEGQNVTLSCEQNLNHDAMYWYRQDPGQGLRLIYYSQIVNDFQKGDIAEGYSVSREKKESFPLTVTSAQKNPTAFYLCASSPRTGLFFGSGTQLSVL.

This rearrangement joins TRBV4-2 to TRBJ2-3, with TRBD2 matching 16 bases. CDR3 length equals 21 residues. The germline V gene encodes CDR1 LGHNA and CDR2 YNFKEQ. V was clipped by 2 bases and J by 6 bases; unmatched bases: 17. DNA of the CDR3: TGTGCCAGCAGCCAATTTTTCCACGGGACTAGCGGGGGGGCCGGGATGGATACGCAGTATTTT. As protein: CASSQFFHGTSGGAGMDTQYF.

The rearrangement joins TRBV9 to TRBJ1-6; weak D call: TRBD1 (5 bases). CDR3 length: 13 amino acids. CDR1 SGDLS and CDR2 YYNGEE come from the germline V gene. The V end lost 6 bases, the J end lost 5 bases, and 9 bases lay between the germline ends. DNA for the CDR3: TGTGCCAGCAACGGACAAGATAATTCACCCCTCCACTTT. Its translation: CASNGQDNSPLHF.

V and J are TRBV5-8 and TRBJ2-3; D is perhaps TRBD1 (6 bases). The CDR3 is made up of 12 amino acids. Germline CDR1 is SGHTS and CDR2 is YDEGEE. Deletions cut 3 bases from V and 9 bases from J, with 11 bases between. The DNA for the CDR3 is TGTGCCAGCAGCTGGGGGCGACGGACGCAGTATTTT. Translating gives CASSWGRRTQYF.

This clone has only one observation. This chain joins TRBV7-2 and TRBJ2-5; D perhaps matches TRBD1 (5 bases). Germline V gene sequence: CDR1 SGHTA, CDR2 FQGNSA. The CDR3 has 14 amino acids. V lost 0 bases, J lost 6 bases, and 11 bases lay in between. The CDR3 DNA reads TGTGCCAGCAGCTTAGCTGGCAGGGAAAAGACCCAGTACTTC. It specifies CASSLAGREKTQYF.

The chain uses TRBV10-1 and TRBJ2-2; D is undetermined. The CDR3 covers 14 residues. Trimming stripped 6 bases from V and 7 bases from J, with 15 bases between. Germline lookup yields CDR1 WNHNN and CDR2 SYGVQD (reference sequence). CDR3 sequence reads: CASRASAGFGELFF. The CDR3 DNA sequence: TGCGCCAGCAGGGCCTCCGCAGGATTCGGGGAGCTGTTTTTT.

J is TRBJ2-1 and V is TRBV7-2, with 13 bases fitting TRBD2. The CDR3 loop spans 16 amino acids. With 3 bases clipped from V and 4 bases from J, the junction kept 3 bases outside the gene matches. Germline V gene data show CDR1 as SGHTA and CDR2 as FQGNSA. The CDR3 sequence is CASSLEGLAGYNEQFF. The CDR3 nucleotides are TGTGCCAGCAGCTTGGAGGGACTAGCGGGGTACAATGAGCAGTTCTTC.

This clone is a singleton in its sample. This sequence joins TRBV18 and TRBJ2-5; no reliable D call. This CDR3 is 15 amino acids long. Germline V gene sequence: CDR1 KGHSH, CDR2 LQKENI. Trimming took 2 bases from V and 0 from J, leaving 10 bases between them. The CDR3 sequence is CASSPSVGHQETQYF. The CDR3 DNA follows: TGTGCCAGCTCACCATCGGTGGGCCACCAAGAGACCCAGTACTTC. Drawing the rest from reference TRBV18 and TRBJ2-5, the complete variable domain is NAGVMQNPRHLVRRRGQEARLRCSPMKGHSHVYWYRQLPEEGLKFMVYLQKENIIDESGMPKERFSAEFPKEGPSILRIQQVVRGDSAAYFCASSPSVGHQETQYFGPGTRLLVL.